The TCR beta chain described here comes from a study of blood T cell repertoires in COVID-19. Study summary: Acute and convalescent COVID-19 specimens originated in the United States, Italy and Spain.

V lost 6 bases and J lost 2; bases outside the gene matches: 9. The germline V gene has CDR1 SNHLY and CDR2 FYNNEI. The CDR3 has 17 amino acids. The method was immunoSEQ multiplex PCR; TCRdb's version includes in-frame clones alone and lacks a portion of them. Of approximately 72,000 clones listed, 75% to 90% are singletons. The chain recombines TRBV2 with TRBJ2-5; TRBD2 aligns across 13 bases. This TCR was sampled from a woman older than 75 with acute or convalescent COVID-19. Sequences were obtained from peripheral blood. CDR3 amino acids: CASRGLAGEGGQETQYF. CDR3 nucleotides: TGTGCCAGCAGAGGACTAGCGGGAGAAGGGGGTCAAGAGACCCAGTACTTC.